A selection of T cell receptor beta chains follows, all from one sample in a study of blood T cell repertoires in COVID-19. The table came from immunoSEQ multiplex PCR; TCRdb's copy has only in-frame clones and leaves some out. The table lists about 130,000 clones, more than 75% of them singletons. Material for sequencing was peripheral blood. Every receptor here comes from a woman aged 55-69 years with acute or convalescent COVID-19. CDR3s include the opening cysteine and the closing phenylalanine or tryptophan. Fields, in order: D gene, clone size, V gene, J gene, CDR3 protein, CDR3 DNA. A D gene is named only where the DNA matches it firmly. A clone size is listed for some rows: how often the clone was seen (once, few, many), or a class if it is expanded.

TRBD1	NA	TRBV28	TRBJ2-5	CASSLSTGIETQYF	TGTGCCAGCAGTTTGTCGACAGGGATAGAGACCCAGTACTTC
NA	NA	TRBV19	TRBJ2-1	CASSIDRPGNEQFF	TGTGCCAGTAGTATAGACCGTCCGGGCAATGAGCAGTTCTTC
NA	once	TRBV2	TRBJ1-3	CASLMRNTIYF	TGTGCCTCCCTGATGAGGAACACCATATATTTT
NA	NA	TRBV11-3	TRBJ1-1	CASSPDTANTEAFF	TGTGCCAGCAGCCCGGACACCGCGAACACTGAAGCTTTCTTT
TRBD1	NA	TRBV10-1	TRBJ2-3	CASSERGQTDTQYF	TGCGCCAGCAGTGAAAGGGGACAGACAGATACGCAGTATTTT
TRBD1	NA	TRBV5-1	TRBJ1-1	CASSWGPGTGLNTEAFF	TGCGCCAGCAGCTGGGGTCCGGGGACAGGACTGAACACTGAAGCTTTCTTT
NA	NA	TRBV18	TRBJ2-7	CASSPRGQNLHEQYF	TGTGCCAGCTCACCACGAGGACAGAATCTTCACGAGCAGTACTTC
NA	NA	TRBV3-1/TRBV3-2	TRBJ2-2	CASSQRQNTGELFF	TGTGCCAGCAGCCAAAGACAGAACACCGGGGAGCTGTTTTTT
TRBD1	NA	TRBV28	TRBJ1-2	CASSHSGGQGHYGYTF	TGTGCCAGCAGTCATAGCGGAGGACAGGGGCACTATGGCTACACCTTC
NA	NA	TRBV5-5	TRBJ2-3	CASNSGLSTDTQYF	TGTGCCAGCAATTCAGGTCTTAGCACAGATACGCAGTATTTT
TRBD1	NA	TRBV11-3	TRBJ2-1	CASSLDAGGDYNEQFF	TGTGCCAGCAGCTTAGATGCAGGGGGCGACTACAATGAGCAGTTCTTC
TRBD1	NA	TRBV7-6	TRBJ2-1	CASSLWGQVPYNEQFF	TGTGCCAGCAGCTTGTGGGGACAGGTACCATACAATGAGCAGTTCTTC
NA	NA	TRBV7-3	TRBJ1-1	CASSLAAYTEAFF	TGTGCCAGCAGCTTAGCGGCGTACACTGAAGCTTTCTTT
NA	NA	TRBV12-3/TRBV12-4	TRBJ2-3	CASSSLATTQYF	TGTGCCAGCAGTTCTTTAGCAACCACGCAGTATTTT
TRBD1	NA	TRBV7-2	TRBJ1-2	CASSRDSGSYGYTF	TGTGCCAGCAGCCGGGACAGCGGTTCCTATGGCTACACCTTC
NA	once	TRBV19	TRBJ1-2	CASRSTRERGYTF	TGTGCCAGTAGGTCTACGCGGGAGAGGGGCTACACCTTC
TRBD2	NA	TRBV5-5	TRBJ2-1	CASSPTLAPSSYNEQFF	TGTGCCAGCAGTCCAACACTAGCGCCGAGCTCCTACAATGAGCAGTTCTTC
TRBD1	NA	TRBV19	TRBJ1-1	CASSADRGRFTEAFF	TGTGCCAGCAGCGCGGACAGGGGGCGCTTCACTGAAGCTTTCTTT
TRBD2	NA	TRBV11-1	TRBJ2-3	CASSLARASGRRNTQYF	TGTGCCAGCAGCTTAGCGAGGGCTAGCGGGAGAAGGAATACGCAGTATTTT
NA	NA	TRBV27	TRBJ1-3	CASSPGLGAVGNTIYF	TGTGCCAGCAGCCCCGGGCTAGGGGCGGTAGGAAACACCATATATTTT
TRBD1	NA	TRBV20-1	TRBJ1-1	CSASVHDRGTEAFF	TGCAGTGCTAGTGTACATGACAGGGGCACTGAAGCTTTCTTT
NA	NA	TRBV11-2	TRBJ2-1	CASSPLRGYNEQFF	TGTGCCAGCAGCCCTCTTAGGGGCTACAATGAGCAGTTCTTC
NA	few	TRBV7-3	TRBJ2-7	CASSPGPGPYEQYF	TGTGCCAGCAGCCCGGGCCCAGGGCCATACGAGCAGTACTTC
NA	medium-sized	TRBV9	TRBJ2-7	CASSVAAASSSYEQYF	TGTGCCAGCAGCGTAGCTGCCGCCTCGAGCTCCTACGAGCAGTACTTC
TRBD2	NA	TRBV7-8	TRBJ2-1	CASSLGPAGGYNEQFF	TGTGCCAGCAGCTTAGGACCAGCGGGAGGCTACAATGAGCAGTTCTTC
NA	NA	TRBV30	TRBJ1-1	CAWSVGVGNTEAFF	TGTGCCTGGAGTGTAGGGGTAGGGAACACTGAAGCTTTCTTT
TRBD1	NA	TRBV24-1	TRBJ1-2	CATSDPGQANYGYTF	TGTGCCACCAGTGACCCCGGACAGGCCAACTATGGCTACACCTTC
TRBD1	few	TRBV11-1	TRBJ1-2	CASSPGTGNGGYTF	TGTGCCAGCAGTCCCGGGACAGGGAACGGGGGCTACACCTTC
TRBD1	NA	TRBV19	TRBJ1-4	CASKFSGAGGEKLFF	TGTGCCAGTAAATTCTCCGGGGCAGGGGGTGAAAAACTGTTTTTT